These 10 T cell receptor beta chains came from one sample sequenced in a study of T cells in Graves' hyperthyroidism and ophthalmopathy. The source material, RNA transcripts, was used to amplify TCR beta CDR3 regions. The HTBI set primed first-round TCR CDR3 RT-PCR. Each CDR3 protein is one row after TCRdb ran MiXCR on the multiplex PCR reads. The sample contains under 350,000 distinct CDR3 sequences, roughly 13% of which appear only once. What was sequenced was blood. Source of these receptors: a woman between 40 and 55 years old with Graves' ophthalmopathy.

This clonotype was seen many times. The chain joins TRBV27 to TRBJ2-1; D ambiguous. Germline V gene lookup returns CDR1 MNHEY and CDR2 SMNVEV (reference sequence). V was shortened by 2 bases and J by 0 bases, with 11 bases between the two germline ends. There are 16 residues in the CDR3. CDR3: CASSLRFISSYNEQFF. The DNA for the CDR3 is TGTGCCAGCAGTTTAAGGTTTATTAGCTCCTACAATGAGCAGTTCTTC.

This clonotype has ten or more counts. The chain uses TRBV19 and TRBJ1-2, with 12 bases that match TRBD1. The V gene's germline CDR1 is LNHDA and CDR2 SQIVND (reference sequence). The CDR3 runs to 15 residues. With V trimmed by 10 bases and J by 1 base, 7 bases remained unmatched. The CDR3 is CATRDRGHGNYGYTF. The CDR3 DNA reads as TGTGCCACTCGGGACAGGGGGCATGGTAACTATGGCTACACCTTC. The full variable domain, with the rest looked up from reference TRBV19 and TRBJ1-2, is DGGITQSPKYLFRKEGQNVTLSCEQNLNHDAMYWYRQDPGQGLRLIYYSQIVNDFQKGDIAEGYSVSREKKESFPLTVTSAQKNPTAFYLCATRDRGHGNYGYTFGSGTRLTVV.

This clonotype has at least ten counts. V is TRBV29-1 and J is TRBJ1-2, with 8 bases matching TRBD1. Germline CDR1 reads SQVTM; CDR2 reads ANQGSEA. V trimming: 4 bases; J trimming: 6 bases; junction bases outside the gene matches: 1. CDR3 length: 11 amino acids. The CDR3 is CSVGTGHGYTF. The CDR3 bases are TGCAGCGTTGGGACAGGGCATGGCTACACCTTC.

This clonotype was observed at least ten times. This chain links TRBV6-1 with TRBJ1-1; D is ambiguous. CDR3 length: 15 residues. Germline V gene data show CDR1 as MNHNS and CDR2 as SASEGT. The V and J ends lost 4 bases and 0 bases respectively, with 12 bases between them. For the CDR3, the DNA is TGTGCCAGCAGTGTACAGCATTTCATGAACACTGAAGCTTTCTTT. This codes for CASSVQHFMNTEAFF.

The sample holds many counts of this clonotype. This chain uses TRBV11-2 with TRBJ1-4; 9 bases fit TRBD1. The CDR3 sequence is 18 residues long. Germline-derived CDR1 and CDR2 are SGHAT and FQNNGV. With V trimmed by 5 bases and J by 8 bases, 18 bases remained unmatched. The DNA of the CDR3 is TGTGCCAGCAGCCCCGCCGGGACAGGGCCGAATGGTCCCGAAAAACTGTTTTTT. Translating gives CASSPAGTGPNGPEKLFF.

This clonotype was counted many times. V gene TRBV5-5 combines with J gene TRBJ2-5, with D tentatively TRBD2 (5 bases). The ends were cut back, 6 bases at V and 5 bases at J, with 17 bases in the middle. The CDR3 is 14 residues long. The germline V gene has CDR1 SGHKS and CDR2 YYEKEE (reference sequence). The CDR3 DNA follows: TGTGCCAGCACAAGTACGAGGGTGTCGGAGACCCAGTACTTC. It encodes CASTSTRVSETQYF.

This clonotype was picked up many times. The gene calls are TRBV15 and TRBJ1-2, with D unclear. Germline V CDR1 and CDR2: LNHNV, YYDKDF (reference sequence). With 0 bases removed from V and 7 bases from J, the gap between germline ends came to 12 bases. The CDR3 extends over 14 amino acids. The CDR3 region is CATSREGERIGYTF. DNA for the CDR3: TGTGCCACCAGCAGAGAGGGAGAGAGGATTGGCTACACCTTC.

The chain couples TRBV6-1 to TRBJ2-5, with 7 bases that match TRBD1. The trim removed 1 base at V and 0 bases at J, leaving 5 bases unmatched. The CDR3 consists of 16 residues. In germline, CDR1 is MNHNS, CDR2 SASEGT. Here the CDR3 DNA reads TGTGCCAGCAGTGAAGGTGAAGGGGGCTACCAAGAGACCCAGTACTTC. Translation: CASSEGEGGYQETQYF.

This clonotype appeared a few times. The chain links TRBV4-1 to TRBJ2-1; 7 bases map to TRBD2. V lost 4 bases, J lost 0 bases, and 9 bases stayed unmatched. Germline CDR1 MGHRA, CDR2 YSYEKL. This CDR3 is 17 amino acids long. The CDR3 DNA reads as TGCGCCAGCAGCCTAACTTACCGGGACTACTCCTACAATGAGCAGTTCTTC. This encodes CASSLTYRDYSYNEQFF.

The CDR3 loop is CASSLFRGAMTEAFF. DNA for the CDR3: TGTGCCAGCAGCTTGTTTCGGGGGGCGATGACTGAAGCTTTCTTT. This chain links TRBV7-6 with TRBJ1-1; D might be TRBD1 (6 bases). V was pared by 3 bases and J by 5 bases, with 16 bases between. CDR1 SGHVS and CDR2 FNYEAQ come from the germline V gene. The CDR3 is 15 amino acids.